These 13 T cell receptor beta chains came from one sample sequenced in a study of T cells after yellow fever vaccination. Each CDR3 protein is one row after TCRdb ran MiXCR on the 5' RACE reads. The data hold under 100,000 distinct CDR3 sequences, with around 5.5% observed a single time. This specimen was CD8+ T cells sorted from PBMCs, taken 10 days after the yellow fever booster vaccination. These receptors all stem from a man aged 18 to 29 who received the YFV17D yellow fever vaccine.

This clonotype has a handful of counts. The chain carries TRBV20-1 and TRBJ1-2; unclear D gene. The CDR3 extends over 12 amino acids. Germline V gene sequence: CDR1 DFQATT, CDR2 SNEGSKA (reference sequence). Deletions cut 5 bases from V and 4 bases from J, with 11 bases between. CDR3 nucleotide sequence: TGCAGTGCTCCTGCCTTGATCTATGGCTACACCTTC. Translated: CSAPALIYGYTF.

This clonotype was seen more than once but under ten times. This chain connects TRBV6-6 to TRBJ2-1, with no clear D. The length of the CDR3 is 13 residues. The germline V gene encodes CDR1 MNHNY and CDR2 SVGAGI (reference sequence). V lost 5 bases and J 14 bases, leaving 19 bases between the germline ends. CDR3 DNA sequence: TGTGCCAGCAGTCCTCCCTCTCTAGTGTTAGAGTTCTTC. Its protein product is CASSPPSLVLEFF.

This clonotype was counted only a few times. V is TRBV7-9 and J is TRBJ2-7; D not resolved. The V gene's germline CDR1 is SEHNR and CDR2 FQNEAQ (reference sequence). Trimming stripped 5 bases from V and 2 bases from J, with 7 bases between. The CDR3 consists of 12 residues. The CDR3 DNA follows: TGTGCCAGCAGCCACGGAACCTACGAGCAGTACTTC. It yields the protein CASSHGTYEQYF.

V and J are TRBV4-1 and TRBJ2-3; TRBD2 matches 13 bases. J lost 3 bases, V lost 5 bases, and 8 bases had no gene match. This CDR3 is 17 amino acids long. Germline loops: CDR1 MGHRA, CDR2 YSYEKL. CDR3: CASSSLTSGGRTDTQYF. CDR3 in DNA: TGCGCCAGCAGCTCATTGACTAGCGGGGGGCGAACAGATACGCAGTATTTT.

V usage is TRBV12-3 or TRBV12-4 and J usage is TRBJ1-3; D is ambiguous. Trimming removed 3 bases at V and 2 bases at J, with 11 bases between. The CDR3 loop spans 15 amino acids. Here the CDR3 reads CASSFTGVTGNTIYF. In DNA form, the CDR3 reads TGTGCCAGCAGTTTTACTGGCGTTACTGGAAACACCATATATTTT.

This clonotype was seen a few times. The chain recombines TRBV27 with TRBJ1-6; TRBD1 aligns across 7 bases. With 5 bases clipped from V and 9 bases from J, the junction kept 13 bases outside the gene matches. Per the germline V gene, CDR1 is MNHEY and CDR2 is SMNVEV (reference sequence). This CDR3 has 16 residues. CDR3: CASSPYGTASGSPLHF. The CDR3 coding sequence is TGTGCCAGCAGTCCATATGGGACAGCTTCTGGTTCACCCCTCCACTTT.

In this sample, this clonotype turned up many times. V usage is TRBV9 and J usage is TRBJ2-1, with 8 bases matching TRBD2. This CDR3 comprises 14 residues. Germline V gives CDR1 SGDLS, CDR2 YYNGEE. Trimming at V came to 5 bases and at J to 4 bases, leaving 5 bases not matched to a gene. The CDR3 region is CASSGSGGYNEQFF. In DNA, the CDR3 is TGTGCCAGCAGTGGGAGCGGGGGATACAATGAGCAGTTCTTC.

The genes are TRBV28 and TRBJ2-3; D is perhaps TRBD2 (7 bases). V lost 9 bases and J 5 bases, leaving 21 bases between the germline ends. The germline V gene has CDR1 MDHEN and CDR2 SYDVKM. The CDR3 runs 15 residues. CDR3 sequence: CASTPSGGPKDTQYF. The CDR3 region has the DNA TGTGCCAGTACTCCCTCCGGGGGGCCGAAAGATACGCAGTATTTT.

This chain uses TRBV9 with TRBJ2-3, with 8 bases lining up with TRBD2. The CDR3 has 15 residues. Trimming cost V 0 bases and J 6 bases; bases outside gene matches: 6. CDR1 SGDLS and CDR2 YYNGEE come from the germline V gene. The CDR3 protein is CASSVGTSPADTQYF. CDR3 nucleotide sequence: TGTGCCAGCAGCGTAGGGACTAGCCCAGCCGATACGCAGTATTTT.

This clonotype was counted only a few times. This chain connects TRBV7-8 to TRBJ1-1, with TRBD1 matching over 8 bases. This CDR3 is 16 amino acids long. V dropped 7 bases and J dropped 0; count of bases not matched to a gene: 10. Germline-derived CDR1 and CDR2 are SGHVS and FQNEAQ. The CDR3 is CASMFDRGSMNTEAFF. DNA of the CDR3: TGTGCCAGCATGTTCGACAGGGGATCCATGAACACTGAAGCTTTCTTT.

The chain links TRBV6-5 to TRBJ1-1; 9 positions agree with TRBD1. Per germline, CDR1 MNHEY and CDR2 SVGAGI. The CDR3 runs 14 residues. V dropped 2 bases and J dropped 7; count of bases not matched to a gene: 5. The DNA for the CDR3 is TGTGCCAGCAGTTACACTAGGACAGGGGATGAAGCTTTCTTT. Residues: CASSYTRTGDEAFF.

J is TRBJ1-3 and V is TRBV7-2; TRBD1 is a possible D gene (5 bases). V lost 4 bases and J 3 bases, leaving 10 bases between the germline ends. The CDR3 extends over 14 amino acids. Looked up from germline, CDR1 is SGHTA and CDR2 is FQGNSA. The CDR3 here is CASSSGLIGNTIYF. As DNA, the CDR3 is TGTGCCAGCAGCTCGGGACTCATTGGAAACACCATATATTTT.

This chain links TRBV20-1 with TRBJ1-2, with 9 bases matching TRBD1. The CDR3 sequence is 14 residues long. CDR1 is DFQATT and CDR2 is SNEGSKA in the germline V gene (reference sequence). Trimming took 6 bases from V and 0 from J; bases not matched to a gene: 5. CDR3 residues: CSAMTGGANYGYTF. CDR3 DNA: TGCAGTGCGATGACAGGGGGAGCTAACTATGGCTACACCTTC.